This T cell receptor beta chain was sequenced for a study of human T cells and chemical hapten exposure. Study details: Patients' scalps got diphenylcyclopropenone weekly throughout the approximately 26-week study.

TCRdb independently ran MiXCR on the RACE reads; one entry per CDR3 protein. The sample shows roughly 200,000 distinct CDR3 sequences, 20% to 25% of them seen only once. Noted time point: patch test 3, about 24 weeks after DPC sensitization. Documented treatment: therapeutic diphenylcyclopropenone sensitization with weekly scalp DPC. This clonotype was counted many times. The receptor was derived from a woman aged 40 to 50 with alopecia areata. Some clones in this sample may be carry-over from other donors' samples. The sample consisted of whole blood, taken in connection with sensitization to the hapten diphenylcyclopropenone (DPC).

CDR3 protein: CASSHEQWGEAFF. DNA for the CDR3: TGCGCCAGCAGCCATGAACAGTGGGGTGAAGCTTTCTTT. The chain recombines TRBV4-1 with TRBJ1-1; no firm D call. CDR1 MGHRA and CDR2 YSYEKL come from the germline V gene. Trimming stripped 3 bases from V and 7 bases from J, with 12 bases between. CDR3 length: 13 amino acids.